This T cell receptor beta chain derives from a study of blood T cell repertoires in COVID-19. CDR3 length: 15 residues. Germline values: CDR1 SGHRS, CDR2 YFSETQ. V lost 3 bases and J lost 0, with 13 bases in between. In the source study's methods: Reference gene primers were amplified, and this amplification served to estimate nucleated cell counts. Data came from immunoSEQ multiplex PCR; TCRdb stores just in-frame clones and leaves some out. V, J and clone size reflect that table, while D and trimming were determined from the DNA. The table records around 180,000 clones, approximately 80% of them present only once.

The source is a human donor in a cohort sampled during active COVID-19. The sequenced sample was peripheral blood. The gene calls are TRBV5-1 and TRBJ2-7; D might be TRBD1 (6 bases). The CDR3 DNA reads TGCGCCAGCAGCTCCACCCAGGGGAGCTCCTACGAGCAGTACTTC. It encodes CASSSTQGSSYEQYF. Full variable domain (remainder filled in from reference TRBV5-1 and TRBJ2-7): KAGVTQTPRYLIKTRGQQVTLSCSPISGHRSVSWYQQTPGQGLQFLFEYFSETQRNKGNFPGRFSGRQFSNSRSEMNVSTLELGDSALYLCASSSTQGSSYEQYFGPGTRLTVT.